A single sample is the source of the 21 T cell receptor beta chains below, sequenced in a study of CD8+CD57+ T cells in acquired aplastic anemia. Patients chosen for sequencing had CD8+CD57+ cells that had expanded, as shown by flow cytometry. Using genomic DNA as the template, TCR beta VDJ and CDR3 profiling was carried out. TCRdb passed the reads through MiXCR, listing each CDR3 protein once. The sample includes 200,000 to 250,000 distinct CDR3 sequences, roughly 60% of them seen just once. Material for sequencing was sorted CD4+, CD8+, or CD8+CD57+ T cells (not recorded which) from PBMCs. These receptors were obtained from a human donor with aplastic anemia.

This clonotype was found a few times. The chain has TRBV9 and TRBJ2-5; either TRBD1 or TRBD2 may supply D (7 bases each). The CDR3 loop spans 16 amino acids. Germline-derived CDR1 and CDR2 are SGDLS and YYNGEE. Trimming took 4 bases from V and 2 from J, leaving 18 bases between them. The chain's CDR3 is CASSPGGSGLQETQYF. DNA for the CDR3: TGTGCCAGCAGCCCAGGGGGTAGCGGGTTGCAAGAGACCCAGTACTTC.

This clonotype was counted a single time. V gene TRBV7-9 combines with J gene TRBJ1-1; D is undetermined. V was trimmed by 6 bases and J by 1 base, leaving 9 bases between them. The CDR3 consists of 13 residues. CDR1 is SEHNR and CDR2 is FQNEAQ in the germline V gene (reference sequence). CDR3 loop: CASREQPNTEAFF. CDR3 nucleotide sequence: TGTGCCAGCAGAGAACAGCCGAACACTGAAGCTTTCTTT.

Regarding this clonotype: This likely comes from a read error, as the CDR3 has no conserved phenylalanine or tryptophan at its end. The V gene is TRBV7-2, the J gene TRBJ2-7; 8 bases line up with TRBD1. V was clipped by 1 base and J by 5 bases; unmatched bases: 7. This CDR3 spans 15 amino acids. CDR1 SGHTA and CDR2 FQGNSA come from the germline V gene. The CDR3 sequence: CASSLVRTGFHEQYS. Here the CDR3 DNA reads TGTGCCAGCAGCTTAGTCAGGACAGGGTTCCACGAGCAGTACTCC.

With regard to this clonotype: Relative to the germline gene, one junction end is altered; a read error may explain this. This chain connects TRBV10-3 to TRBJ2-3; D call uncertain. The CDR3 contains 15 residues. Germline V gene sequence: CDR1 ENHRY, CDR2 SYGVKD. The CDR3 sequence is CAVSESAARSDTQYF. Written as DNA, the CDR3 is TGTGCCGTCAGTGAGTCCGCCGCTCGGTCGGATACGCAGTATTTT.

This chain uses TRBV9 with TRBJ2-7, with D perhaps matching TRBD1 (6 bases). The CDR3 loop spans 15 amino acids. The V gene's germline CDR1 is SGDLS and CDR2 YYNGEE. V dropped 0 bases and J dropped 0 bases, with 10 bases sitting between them. The CDR3 nucleotides read TGTGCCAGCAGCGTAGATGCGGACAGCTCCTACGAGCAGTACTTC. The encoded protein is CASSVDADSSYEQYF. Filled out from reference TRBV9 and TRBJ2-7, the complete variable domain reads DSGVTQTPKHLITATGQRVTLRCSPRSGDLSVYWYQQSLDQGLQFLIQYYNGEERAKGNILERFSAQQFPDLHSELNLSSLELGDSALYFCASSVDADSSYEQYFGPGTRLTVT.

This chain joins TRBV24-1 and TRBJ2-6, with TRBD1 matching 8 bases. V shed 7 bases and J 3 bases; nucleotides not matched to a gene: 10. The CDR3 spans 17 residues. Germline CDR1 reads KGHDR; CDR2 reads SFDVKD. CDR3 DNA: TGTGCCACCAGCGATACTCGGACAGGGTATGGGGCCAACGTCCTGACTTTC. Amino acids: CATSDTRTGYGANVLTF.

V gene TRBV24-1 combines with J gene TRBJ2-5; 7 bases map to TRBD2. The CDR3 consists of 17 residues. The germline V gene encodes CDR1 KGHDR and CDR2 SFDVKD. After removal of 1 base from V and 0 bases from J, the junction contained 7 bases not matched to a gene. The CDR3 region is CATSDLGGGGYQETQYF. The CDR3 DNA reads TGTGCCACCAGTGATTTAGGTGGGGGGGGGTACCAAGAGACCCAGTACTTC.

The chain combines TRBV2 with TRBJ2-3, with TRBD2 identical over 13 bases. This CDR3 spans 15 amino acids. The V segment lost 5 bases and the J segment 3 bases; nucleotides outside the gene matches: 2. Germline CDR1 reads SNHLY; CDR2 reads FYNNEI. In nucleotides, the CDR3 is TGTGCCAGCAGTTGGACTAGCGGGGGAACAGATACGCAGTATTTT. Its protein product is CASSWTSGGTDTQYF.

This clonotype turned up a few times. J is TRBJ2-5 and V is TRBV24-1; D is tentatively TRBD1 or TRBD2 (6 bases each). The CDR3 spans 13 residues. The germline V gene has CDR1 KGHDR and CDR2 SFDVKD. V dropped 5 bases and J dropped 5 bases, with 11 bases sitting between them. The CDR3 region is CATSGGAWETQYF. The CDR3 DNA follows: TGTGCCACCAGTGGGGGGGCGTGGGAGACCCAGTACTTC.

The chain is built from TRBV9 and TRBJ2-7; the D is unclear. This CDR3 is 14 amino acids long. The germline V and J ends were trimmed by 1 base and 9 bases, with 17 bases remaining between them. Germline CDR1 reads SGDLS; CDR2 reads YYNGEE. CDR3 nucleotide sequence: TGTGCCAGCAGCGTACAGGACCGCGTCTCGGGGCAGTACTTC. The encoded protein is CASSVQDRVSGQYF.

V is TRBV18 and J is TRBJ1-6; the D gene is possibly TRBD1 (6 bases). Trimming removed 2 bases at V and 8 bases at J, with 10 bases between. Germline CDR1 is KGHSH and CDR2 is LQKENI. CDR3 length: 14 residues. CDR3 coding DNA: TGTGCCAGCTCACCAGGGGAGGGGGATTCACCCCTCCACTTT. It is translated as CASSPGEGDSPLHF.

J is TRBJ1-1 and V is TRBV29-1, with D tentatively TRBD1 (5 bases). Between the trimmed V and J ends, which lost 4 bases and 1 base, there was a span of 13 bases. The germline gives CDR1 SQVTM, CDR2 ANQGSEA. This CDR3 is 14 amino acids long. In DNA, the CDR3 is TGCAGCGTTGTCCCGAAGGGGTGGAACACTGAAGCTTTCTTT. Protein: CSVVPKGWNTEAFF.

Only a few counts were recorded for this clonotype. This chain links TRBV20-1 with TRBJ1-1; D gene unclear. The V gene's germline CDR1 is DFQATT and CDR2 SNEGSKA (reference sequence). CDR3 length: 11 amino acids. The V gene lost 6 bases and the J gene lost 4 bases, with 9 bases spanning the gap. The CDR3 loop is CSATVGTEAFF. CDR3 DNA: TGCAGTGCGACGGTGGGCACTGAAGCTTTCTTT.

This chain connects TRBV7-2 to TRBJ2-7; TRBD1 might be the D (5 bases). The CDR3 loop spans 15 amino acids. Germline V gene lookup returns CDR1 SGHTA and CDR2 FQGNSA. With 2 bases removed from V and 0 bases from J, the gap between germline ends came to 11 bases. As DNA, the CDR3 is TGTGCCAGCAGCTTAAGGGGTTCCCTCTCCTACGAGCAGTACTTC. Encoded protein: CASSLRGSLSYEQYF.

CDR3 DNA: TGTGCCAGCAGCTTAGAGGAATCACCCCTCCACTTT. Amino acid sequence: CASSLEESPLHF. The chain joins TRBV7-9 to TRBJ1-6; D uncertain. Trimming cost V 1 base and J 10 bases, with 5 bases left between them. CDR1 is SEHNR, CDR2 FQNEAQ, per germline (reference sequence). The CDR3 totals 12 residues.

The J gene is TRBJ2-7, the V gene TRBV2; tentative D call: TRBD1 (6 bases). Germline-derived CDR1 and CDR2 are SNHLY and FYNNEI. The germline V and J ends were trimmed by 3 bases and 0 bases, with 9 bases remaining between them. This CDR3 has 14 amino acids. This CDR3 is CASSEQGSSYEQYF. The CDR3 nucleotides read TGTGCCAGCAGTGAGCAGGGGAGCTCCTACGAGCAGTACTTC. Drawing the rest from reference TRBV2 and TRBJ2-7, the complete variable domain is EPEVTQTPSHQVTQMGQEVILRCVPISNHLYFYWYRQILGQKVEFLVSFYNNEISEKSEIFDDQFSVERPDGSNFTLKIRSTKLEDSAMYFCASSEQGSSYEQYFGPGTRLTVT.

The rearrangement uses TRBV7-8 and TRBJ1-2; TRBD1 aligns across 7 bases. The V gene's germline CDR1 is SGHVS and CDR2 FQNEAQ. The CDR3 consists of 13 residues. With 5 bases clipped from V and 4 bases from J, the junction kept 4 bases outside the gene matches. The CDR3 reads CASSVRQGYGYTF. CDR3 nucleotide sequence: TGTGCCAGCAGCGTGAGACAGGGCTATGGCTACACCTTC.

The V gene is TRBV19, the J gene TRBJ1-5; maybe TRBD1 (5 bases). Germline assignment: CDR1 LNHDA and CDR2 SQIVND (reference sequence). The CDR3 has 16 residues. Between the trimmed V and J ends, which lost 4 bases and 2 bases, there was a span of 15 bases. DNA of the CDR3: TGTGCCAGTAGTAGAGAAATCAGGGAAGGCAATCAGCCCCAGCATTTT. Encoded protein: CASSREIREGNQPQHF.

The table lists this clonotype with a count of one. The DNA of the CDR3 is TGTGCCAGCAGCTTGGATTTTCGCGAGAGCTACGAGCAGTACTTC. Amino acid sequence: CASSLDFRESYEQYF. The rearrangement links TRBV5-4 to TRBJ2-7; D not certain. The CDR3 extends over 15 amino acids. V dropped 0 bases and J dropped 3 bases, with 13 bases sitting between them. Looked up from germline, CDR1 is SGHNT and CDR2 is YYREEE (reference sequence). The variable domain in full, with the rest retrieved from reference TRBV5-4 and TRBJ2-7, is ETGVTQSPTHLIKTRGQQVTLRCSSQSGHNTVSWYQQALGQGPQFIFQYYREEENGRGNFPPRFSGLQFPNYSSELNVNALELDDSALYLCASSLDFRESYEQYFGPGTRLTVT.

This clonotype was observed a few times. The chain is built from TRBV7-2 and TRBJ2-1; D gene unclear. This CDR3 is built from 13 residues. Trimming took off 3 bases at V and 9 bases at J, with 12 bases between the two ends. CDR1 and CDR2 (germline): SGHTA, FQGNSA. The chain's CDR3 is CASSFTTVGEQFF. Here the CDR3 DNA reads TGTGCCAGCAGCTTCACAACTGTTGGTGAGCAGTTCTTC.

This chain joins TRBV7-9 and TRBJ2-3; D is unclear. Germline CDR1 SEHNR, CDR2 FQNEAQ (reference sequence). The CDR3 length is 13 residues. The V end lost 6 bases, the J end lost 2 bases, and 9 bases lay between the germline ends. As DNA, the CDR3 is TGTGCCAGCAGTCCCCGCTACACAGATACGCAGTATTTT. It translates to CASSPRYTDTQYF.